A single sample gave rise to the 18 T cell receptor beta chains below, sequenced in a study of Ad26.COV2.S vaccination and SARS-CoV-2 variants. As to treatment: about 20 received Ad26.COV2.S at low or high dose, single or two shots; about 5 received placebo; per-sample allocation not given. The samples date from day 63 after the first vaccine or placebo injection. Method: immunoSEQ multiplex PCR; TCRdb's copy keeps in-frame clones and lacks some. The profile shows more than 300,000 clones, roughly 86% of them singletons. Sequenced here: peripheral blood, sampled in a trial of Ad26.COV2.S vaccine versus placebo. These receptors all come from a person between 18 and 65 years old who received the Ad26.COV2.S COVID-19 vaccine or a placebo.

The gene calls are TRBV4-2 and TRBJ2-1; 14 nucleotides agree with TRBD2. With 2 bases clipped from V and 8 bases from J, the junction kept 8 bases outside the gene matches. The germline CDR1 and CDR2 sequences are LGHNA and YNFKEQ. This CDR3 region has 17 residues. The CDR3 region is CASSQKVGTSGGDEQFF. CDR3 sequence (DNA): TGTGCCAGCAGCCAAAAGGTGGGGACTAGCGGGGGTGATGAGCAGTTCTTC.

The rearrangement joins TRBV18 to TRBJ2-1, with D uncertain. The CDR3 has 15 residues. V dropped 6 bases and J dropped 0 bases, with 12 bases sitting between them. Germline V CDR1 and CDR2: KGHSH, LQKENI. CDR3 in amino acids: CASSETQSSYNEQFF. The CDR3 DNA reads as TGTGCCAGCTCCGAAACGCAGAGCTCCTACAATGAGCAGTTCTTC.

This chain uses TRBV9 with TRBJ1-1; D is undetermined. Germline assignment: CDR1 SGDLS and CDR2 YYNGEE. Trimming pared 0 bases from V and 1 base from J, leaving 10 bases between. The CDR3 contains 15 residues. CDR3 amino acids: CASSVGVRGNTEAFF. DNA of the CDR3: TGTGCCAGCAGCGTAGGTGTACGAGGGAACACTGAAGCTTTCTTT. The entire variable domain, with the rest obtained from reference TRBV9 and TRBJ1-1, is as follows: DSGVTQTPKHLITATGQRVTLRCSPRSGDLSVYWYQQSLDQGLQFLIQYYNGEERAKGNILERFSAQQFPDLHSELNLSSLELGDSALYFCASSVGVRGNTEAFFGQGTRLTVV.

This clone was seen once. The V gene is TRBV2, the J gene TRBJ2-5, with 9 positions matching TRBD1. This CDR3 is 15 amino acids long. Germline CDR1 and CDR2: SNHLY and FYNNEI. The V segment lost 1 base and the J segment 5 bases; nucleotides outside the gene matches: 5. For the CDR3, the DNA is TGTGCCAGCAGTGAAGAAGGACAGGGGAAGGAGACCCAGTACTTC. Translated, it gives CASSEEGQGKETQYF.

The chain has TRBV30 and TRBJ2-7; 10 bases fit TRBD1. After removal of 0 bases from V and 5 bases from J, the junction contained 13 bases not matched to a gene. Germline CDR1 and CDR2: GTSNPN and SVGIG (reference sequence). CDR3 size: 17 residues. In DNA, the CDR3 is TGTGCCTGGAGTGTTCCCTGGACAGGGGGGGTCCTCGACGAGCAGTACTTC. Residues: CAWSVPWTGGVLDEQYF.

V gene TRBV18 combines with J gene TRBJ2-2, with 10 bases that match TRBD1. V was clipped by 3 bases and J by 4 bases; unmatched bases: 5. This CDR3 has 16 residues. Germline-derived CDR1 and CDR2 are KGHSH and LQKENI. CDR3 protein: CASSPPGQGSTGELFF. CDR3 in DNA: TGTGCCAGCTCACCCCCGGGACAGGGGTCCACCGGGGAGCTGTTTTTT.

The rearrangement uses TRBV2 and TRBJ1-5; a weak D match, TRBD1 (6 bases). The CDR3 contains 14 residues. Trimming took off 3 bases at V and 2 bases at J, with 8 bases between the two ends. Per the germline V gene, CDR1 is SNHLY and CDR2 is FYNNEI. The CDR3 region has the DNA TGTGCCAGCAGTGATTACAGGGGCAATCAGCCCCAGCATTTT. As protein: CASSDYRGNQPQHF.

The chain recombines TRBV19 with TRBJ1-5; TRBD1 aligns across 7 bases. This CDR3 region has 16 residues. Germline trimming cut 5 bases from V and 3 bases from J; bases unmatched to any gene: 10. Germline CDR1 reads LNHDA; CDR2 reads SQIVND (reference sequence). CDR3 amino acids: CASSDPPGTDNQPQHF. The DNA of the CDR3 is TGTGCCAGTAGTGATCCCCCCGGGACAGACAATCAGCCCCAGCATTTT.

The rearrangement uses TRBV6-5 and TRBJ2-1; TRBD2 matches at 10 bases. Trimming removed 6 bases from V and 9 bases from J; junction bases left unmatched: 8. Germline V gives CDR1 MNHEY, CDR2 SVGAGI. The CDR3 totals 14 residues. The CDR3: CASRKAGGPSEQFF. CDR3 sequence (DNA): TGTGCCAGCAGGAAAGCGGGGGGGCCCTCTGAGCAGTTCTTC.

The CDR3 loop is CASSAGRDNTEAFF. As DNA, the CDR3 is TGTGCCAGCAGTGCGGGCAGGGATAACACTGAAGCTTTCTTT. The chain joins TRBV6-6 to TRBJ1-1; tentative D call: TRBD1 (5 bases). Trimming pared 5 bases from V and 2 bases from J, leaving 12 bases between. This CDR3 spans 14 amino acids. The V gene's germline CDR1 is MNHNY and CDR2 SVGAGI (reference sequence).

The V call is TRBV27, the J call TRBJ1-6, with D perhaps TRBD1 (6 bases). The CDR3 runs to 20 residues. Between the trimmed V and J ends, which lost 2 bases and 2 bases, there was a span of 22 bases. CDR1 MNHEY and CDR2 SMNVEV come from the germline V gene (reference sequence). CDR3 residues: CASSLDGRLDRSTYNSPLHF. CDR3 DNA: TGTGCCAGCAGTTTAGACGGTCGACTGGACAGAAGCACCTATAATTCACCCCTCCACTTT.

In the case of this clone: The sample carries other DNA sequences with the same CDR3. This sequence joins TRBV7-2 and TRBJ1-2; no clear D gene. The V end was cut by 6 bases, the J end by 1 base, with 9 bases between. The length of the CDR3 is 13 residues. Germline-derived CDR1 and CDR2 are SGHTA and FQGNSA. CDR3 sequence: CASSLDGNYGYTF. The DNA of the CDR3 is TGTGCCAGCAGTTTGGACGGTAACTATGGCTACACCTTC.

This clone was recorded a few times. J is TRBJ2-7 and V is TRBV10-2, with no clear D. The CDR3 length is 13 residues. Trimming took 3 bases from V and 3 from J, leaving 9 bases between them. Germline V gene data show CDR1 as WSHSY and CDR2 as SAAADI. In DNA form, the CDR3 reads TGCGCCAGCAGTGAATCTCCAGGCTACGAGCAGTACTTC. This translates into CASSESPGYEQYF.

Concerning this clone: In the same sample, other DNA sequences code for this CDR3. The rearrangement links TRBV5-1 to TRBJ1-1, with D unclear. This CDR3 spans 14 amino acids. The germline gives CDR1 SGHRS, CDR2 YFSETQ. V lost 0 bases to trimming and J lost 1 base, with 7 bases between them. CDR3 sequence: CASSLEGTNTEAFF. CDR3 in DNA: TGCGCCAGCAGCTTGGAAGGCACGAACACTGAAGCTTTCTTT.

The J gene is TRBJ1-5, the V gene TRBV6-5; D ambiguous. CDR3 length equals 14 residues. Germline-derived CDR1 and CDR2 are MNHEY and SVGAGI. V dropped 2 bases and J dropped 2 bases, with 7 bases sitting between them. CDR3 sequence (DNA): TGTGCCAGCAGTTACAAGCCGGGCAATCAGCCCCAGCATTTT. Translated, it gives CASSYKPGNQPQHF.

This clone was counted once. The chain combines TRBV7-6 with TRBJ1-4, with 9 bases lining up with TRBD1. CDR3 length: 15 amino acids. Germline V gene lookup returns CDR1 SGHVS and CDR2 FNYEAQ. Trimming at V came to 3 bases and at J to 7 bases, leaving 6 bases not matched to a gene. The CDR3 loop is CASSLGQGMGEKLFF. The DNA of the CDR3 is TGTGCCAGCAGCTTGGGACAGGGCATGGGTGAAAAACTGTTTTTT.

This clone occurred once. This chain uses TRBV7-2 with TRBJ1-2; maybe TRBD1 (6 bases). Trimming left V 2 bases short and J 1 base short, with 11 bases between. This CDR3 region has 15 residues. Germline loops: CDR1 SGHTA, CDR2 FQGNSA. The CDR3 sequence: CASSLKEGVNYGYTF. The CDR3 DNA is TGTGCCAGCAGCTTAAAGGAGGGGGTTAACTATGGCTACACCTTC.

This CDR3 is CASSLVGGQGFSYGYTF. In nucleotides, the CDR3 is TGTGCCAGCAGCTTAGTAGGGGGACAGGGTTTCAGCTATGGCTACACCTTC. V and J are TRBV11-2 and TRBJ1-2; 9 nucleotides line up with TRBD1. This CDR3 region has 17 residues. J gave up 4 bases and V 1 base, and 10 bases lay outside the gene matches. The germline V gene has CDR1 SGHAT and CDR2 FQNNGV.